This T cell receptor beta chain was sequenced in a study of cytomegalovirus exposure and HLA in healthy donors. Trimming stripped 2 bases from V and 6 bases from J, with 13 bases between. This CDR3 contains 14 residues. CDR1 SNHLY and CDR2 FYNNEI come from the germline V gene. Of note for this clone: Antigen: not known.

TCRdb's copy holds only in-frame clones and misses some; the assay was immunoSEQ multiplex PCR. Of about 140,000 clones in the sample, 80% to 90% were seen once. Study outcomes and limitations: It was found in a later analysis that first-cohort TCR clusters tended to co-occur in the 130 or so validation repertoires. Among TCR beta chains, those listed as cytomegalovirus-associated numbered around 160.

The chain employs TRBV2 and TRBJ1-1; maybe TRBD1 (6 bases). This clonotype originated in a woman in her twenties or thirties in good health and CMV-seronegative. The sequencing input was PBMCs. The CDR3 sequence is CASSERGLGPEAFF. The CDR3 bases are TGTGCCAGCAGTGAAAGGGGGTTGGGACCTGAAGCTTTCTTT.